A selection of T cell receptor beta chains follows, all from one sample in a study of blood T cell repertoires in COVID-19. The protocol was immunoSEQ multiplex PCR, while the TCRdb copy is restricted to in-frame clones and leaves out a portion. The sample carries about 58,000 clones, over 70% recorded once. Sequences were obtained from peripheral blood. These receptors all stem from a human donor in a cohort sampled during active COVID-19. The conserved cysteine and the conserved F or W are not part of the CDR3 here. The listing skips clone size in some rows; elsewhere it reads once, few, many or a size class.

>-|TRBV5-6
ASSLLGGQEHGGYT
>-|TRBV9
ASSPPGGVFNEQY
>-|TRBV2
ASSTGQYNSPLH
>-|TRBV5-5
ASSLRPTIKGRGNEQY
>-|TRBV28
ASSPNREGQWSYGYT
>-|TRBV29-1
SVEDQGTRETQY
>-|TRBV30
AWSVGRVSNQPQH
>-|TRBV9
ASSVEGTGLYEQY
>-|TRBV11-1
ASSLVVGDEAF
>-|TRBV5-4
AAGTPSYNEQF
>-|TRBV10-3
AISVGTGAYEQY
>-|TRBV5-1
ASRGGGFATNEKLF
>-|TRBV19
ASSANRGTEAF
>-|TRBV5-8
ASSLEGTLEAF
>few|TRBV2
ASSNFYEQY
>-|TRBV30
AWSDDREPVGEQY
>-|TRBV5-8
ASSMSDSSYEQY
>few|TRBV7-7
ASSLSETYEQY
>-|TRBV2
ASSEPAYEQY
>-|TRBV19
ASSMGSTEAF